These T cell receptor beta chains were read from a single sample in a study of cytotoxic CD8 clonotypes in ibrutinib-treated CLL. This table comes from immunoSEQ multiplex PCR, and its TCRdb copy is limited to in-frame clones, with some not included. This repertoire shows hundreds of thousands of clones, over 65% found once; its top ten account for 5.5% to 7%. Sequencing used PBMCs, obtained after 12 months of ibrutinib treatment. These receptors were taken from a human donor with chronic lymphocytic leukemia. Both conserved end residues are part of each CDR3. The D gene is left open where the match is weak. Rows may omit the clone size; those that give it use once, few, many or a size class.

DNA: TGCGCCAGCAGCTTGTCATACGGGGAGCTGTTTTTT; CDR3: CASSLSYGELFF; D: -; V: TRBV5-1; size: -; J: TRBJ2-2
DNA: TGTGCCAGCAGCTTATCCTCGCCCCCCTACAATGAGCAGTTCTTC; CDR3: CASSLSSPPYNEQFF; D: -; V: TRBV7-2; size: -; J: TRBJ2-1
DNA: TGCGCCAGCAGCTTGGCTTCCACAACTAATGAAAAACTGTTTTTT; CDR3: CASSLASTTNEKLFF; D: -; V: TRBV5-1; size: -; J: TRBJ1-4
DNA: TGTGCCTGGAGTCCCCCGGGACTAGCGGGGGGGCCTCCCGGGGAGCTGTTTTTT; CDR3: CAWSPPGLAGGPPGELFF; D: TRBD2; V: TRBV30; size: -; J: TRBJ2-2
DNA: TGTGCCAGCAGTCGTCTTAGGACTAGCGGTTCGAACACCGGGGAGCTGTTTTTT; CDR3: CASSRLRTSGSNTGELFF; D: TRBD2; V: TRBV9; size: -; J: TRBJ2-2
DNA: TGTGCCAGCAGTGACGCAGGGACAGTAGCTGGAAACACCATATATTTT; CDR3: CASSDAGTVAGNTIYF; D: TRBD1; V: TRBV6-1; size: -; J: TRBJ1-3
DNA: TGTGCCTGGAGTAGCTCCTATAATTCACCCCTCCACTTT; CDR3: CAWSSSYNSPLHF; D: -; V: TRBV30; size: -; J: TRBJ1-6
DNA: TGTGCCAGCAACGTAAGGGGCTACGAGCAGTACTTC; CDR3: CASNVRGYEQYF; D: -; V: TRBV6-6; size: -; J: TRBJ2-7
DNA: TGTGCCTGGAGCCTCGGGACAGCTACCTACGAGCAGTACTTC; CDR3: CAWSLGTATYEQYF; D: TRBD1; V: TRBV30; size: -; J: TRBJ2-7
DNA: TGTGCCAGCAACCATTGGACACCAAATAATTCACCCCTCCACTTT; CDR3: CASNHWTPNNSPLHF; D: -; V: TRBV11-2; size: few; J: TRBJ1-6
DNA: TGTGCCAGCAGCTTAGATTGGACCTCTGGAAACACCATATATTTT; CDR3: CASSLDWTSGNTIYF; D: -; V: TRBV7-6; size: -; J: TRBJ1-3
DNA: TGTGCCAGCCTCTACGAGCAGTACTTC; CDR3: CASLYEQYF; D: -; V: TRBV9; size: few; J: TRBJ2-7
DNA: TGTGCCATCAGTAGACGGACAGGGGGGACTGAAGCTTTCTTT; CDR3: CAISRRTGGTEAFF; D: TRBD1; V: TRBV10-3; size: few; J: TRBJ1-1
DNA: TGTGCCAGCAGTGAAGCGATCGGGAGGGGGCATAATTCACCCCTCCACTTT; CDR3: CASSEAIGRGHNSPLHF; D: TRBD1; V: TRBV2; size: -; J: TRBJ1-6
DNA: TGCGCCAGCAGTGTTAGGGTCGACACTGAAGCTTTCTTT; CDR3: CASSVRVDTEAFF; D: -; V: TRBV5-1; size: -; J: TRBJ1-1
DNA: TGTGCCAGCAGGCGACAGGTCGGAGGTGAAAAACTGTTTTTT; CDR3: CASRRQVGGEKLFF; D: -; V: TRBV6-1; size: many; J: TRBJ1-4
DNA: TGTGCCAGCAGTTATGGAGGAGGTCCCCTTAGCTCCTACGAGCAGTACTTC; CDR3: CASSYGGGPLSSYEQYF; D: -; V: TRBV27; size: -; J: TRBJ2-7
DNA: TGCGCCAGCGTCATGACACAGGGGAATGAGCAGTTCTTC; CDR3: CASVMTQGNEQFF; D: TRBD1; V: TRBV5-1; size: -; J: TRBJ2-1
DNA: TGTGCCAGCACCCCGGGACATCAGAACACTGAAGCTTTCTTT; CDR3: CASTPGHQNTEAFF; D: -; V: TRBV6-6; size: -; J: TRBJ1-1
DNA: TGCAGCGTCTCGACAGGGTCTGAGGCTTTCTTT; CDR3: CSVSTGSEAFF; D: TRBD1; V: TRBV29-1; size: -; J: TRBJ1-1
DNA: TGCGCCAGCAGCTTGGGTAGGCTGGGGGAGACCCAGTACTTC; CDR3: CASSLGRLGETQYF; D: -; V: TRBV5-1; size: -; J: TRBJ2-5
DNA: TGTGCCAGCAGGGACCTCGGGGGCCAGGAAGAGACCCAGTACTTC; CDR3: CASRDLGGQEETQYF; D: -; V: TRBV4-2; size: -; J: TRBJ2-5
DNA: TGTGCCAGCAGGCCGATCGCTGCGGGAGCCCCCTACGAGCAGTACTTC; CDR3: CASRPIAAGAPYEQYF; D: TRBD2; V: TRBV7-2; size: -; J: TRBJ2-7
DNA: TGTGCCAGCAGTCGGGCTGGTGGCTACACCTTC; CDR3: CASSRAGGYTF; D: -; V: TRBV6-1; size: -; J: TRBJ1-2
DNA: TGTGCCAGCAGTTACCCGGAGAAGAATGAAAAACTGTTTTTT; CDR3: CASSYPEKNEKLFF; D: -; V: TRBV6-5; size: -; J: TRBJ1-4
DNA: TGCGCCAGCAGCCAAGATCGAATGATAGGGGAGAGGGTGAACACTGAAGCTTTCTTT; CDR3: CASSQDRMIGERVNTEAFF; D: -; V: TRBV4-3; size: -; J: TRBJ1-1
DNA: TGTGCCAGTAGGGGACAGGGGTACACTAATGAAAAACTGTTTTTT; CDR3: CASRGQGYTNEKLFF; D: TRBD1; V: TRBV19; size: few; J: TRBJ1-4
DNA: TGTGCCAGCAGTCTCAGGGGCCACACCACAGATACGCAGTATTTT; CDR3: CASSLRGHTTDTQYF; D: -; V: TRBV28; size: -; J: TRBJ2-3
DNA: TGTGCCAGCAGCGAAACGGGGCGACCCAATGAGCAGTTCTTC; CDR3: CASSETGRPNEQFF; D: -; V: TRBV7-3; size: -; J: TRBJ2-1
DNA: TGTGCCACCAGCAGAGATCGGGCTAGCGGGAGAGAGACCCAGTACTTC; CDR3: CATSRDRASGRETQYF; D: TRBD2; V: TRBV15; size: -; J: TRBJ2-5
DNA: TGCGCCAGCAGCCAAGGTCTAGGCTACACCTTC; CDR3: CASSQGLGYTF; D: -; V: TRBV4-1; size: -; J: TRBJ1-2
DNA: TGCGCCAGCAGCTACTCCGGGACAGGGGCTTACTATGGCTACACCTTC; CDR3: CASSYSGTGAYYGYTF; D: TRBD1; V: TRBV5-1; size: -; J: TRBJ1-2
DNA: TGTGCCTGGACCTCGTGGGGTGGAAATCAGCCCCAGCATTTT; CDR3: CAWTSWGGNQPQHF; D: -; V: TRBV30; size: once; J: TRBJ1-5
DNA: TGTGCCAGCAGCAGACAGAGGAATACTGAAGCTTTCTTT; CDR3: CASSRQRNTEAFF; D: -; V: TRBV7-9; size: -; J: TRBJ1-1
DNA: TGTGCCAGCAGTTCGGGGGGGCTAACTAATGAAAAACTGTTTTTT; CDR3: CASSSGGLTNEKLFF; D: -; V: TRBV9; size: -; J: TRBJ1-4
DNA: TGTGCCAGCAGTTCAGGGGGAGTACCCTACGAGCAGTACTTC; CDR3: CASSSGGVPYEQYF; D: TRBD1; V: TRBV6-1; size: -; J: TRBJ2-7
DNA: TGTGCCTGGAACGGGGCCAATGAAAAACTGTTTTTT; CDR3: CAWNGANEKLFF; D: -; V: TRBV30; size: few; J: TRBJ1-4
DNA: TGTGCCAGCAGCTTAGGGGACAGCTACAATGAGCAGTTCTTC; CDR3: CASSLGDSYNEQFF; D: TRBD1; V: TRBV11-2; size: few; J: TRBJ2-1
DNA: TGTGCCAGCAGTCGCGTATTAGCGGGAGGATACAACCACGAGCAGTACTTC; CDR3: CASSRVLAGGYNHEQYF; D: TRBD2; V: TRBV27; size: -; J: TRBJ2-7
DNA: TGTGCCAGCATGGGACTAGCGGTCTACGAGCAGTACTTC; CDR3: CASMGLAVYEQYF; D: TRBD2; V: TRBV6-5; size: once; J: TRBJ2-7
DNA: TGTGCCACCAGCCACCGACAGGGTGAGGCTTTCTTT; CDR3: CATSHRQGEAFF; D: TRBD1; V: TRBV15; size: -; J: TRBJ1-1
DNA: TGTGCCAGCTCACCACAAGGACAGGGGAGCGAGCAGTACTTC; CDR3: CASSPQGQGSEQYF; D: TRBD1; V: TRBV18; size: -; J: TRBJ2-7
DNA: TGTGCCAGCAGTTTTTCGGCGGGTTACACCGGGGAGCTGTTTTTT; CDR3: CASSFSAGYTGELFF; D: -; V: TRBV28; size: -; J: TRBJ2-2
DNA: TGTGCCAGTAGTGGACAGTATAGCAATCAGCCCCAGCATTTT; CDR3: CASSGQYSNQPQHF; D: -; V: TRBV19; size: -; J: TRBJ1-5
DNA: TGTGCCAGCACCTCTGGGCCTAGCGGCTACGAGCAGTACTTC; CDR3: CASTSGPSGYEQYF; D: TRBD2; V: TRBV7-2; size: -; J: TRBJ2-7
DNA: TGTGCCAGCAGCTTAAGGGAGGGGAATTCACCCCTCCACTTT; CDR3: CASSLREGNSPLHF; D: -; V: TRBV7-9; size: many; J: TRBJ1-6
DNA: TGTGCCAGTAGTATAGGGGCAGGTCTGAACACTGAAGCTTTCTTT; CDR3: CASSIGAGLNTEAFF; D: -; V: TRBV19; size: -; J: TRBJ1-1
DNA: TGCAGCGTCCGGGGACAGCCTGCAACTAATGAAAAACTGTTTTTT; CDR3: CSVRGQPATNEKLFF; D: TRBD1; V: TRBV29-1; size: -; J: TRBJ1-4
DNA: TGTGCCTGGGGACTAACAGGGGGCAATCAGCCCCAGCATTTT; CDR3: CAWGLTGGNQPQHF; D: TRBD1; V: TRBV30; size: -; J: TRBJ1-5